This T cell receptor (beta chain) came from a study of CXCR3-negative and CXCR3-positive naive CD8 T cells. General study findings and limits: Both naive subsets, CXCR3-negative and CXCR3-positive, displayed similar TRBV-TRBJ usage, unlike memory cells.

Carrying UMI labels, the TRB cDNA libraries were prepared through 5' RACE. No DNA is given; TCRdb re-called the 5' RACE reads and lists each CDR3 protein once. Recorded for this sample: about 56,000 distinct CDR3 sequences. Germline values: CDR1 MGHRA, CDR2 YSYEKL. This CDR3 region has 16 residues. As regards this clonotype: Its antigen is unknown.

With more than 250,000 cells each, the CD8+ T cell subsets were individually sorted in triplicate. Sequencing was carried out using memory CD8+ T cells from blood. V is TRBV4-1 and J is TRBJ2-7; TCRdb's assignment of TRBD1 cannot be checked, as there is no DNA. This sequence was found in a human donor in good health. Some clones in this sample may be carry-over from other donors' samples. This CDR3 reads CASSIRTGTGTYEQYF.